This T cell receptor (beta chain) was recorded in a study of beta chain features in type 1 diabetes. Study at large: The study found patients and healthy donors alike in age, gender and cell yields. Study observations and caveats: People with Type 1 diabetes carried modestly yet significantly shorter TCRB CDR3s in all four CD4+ subsets. Among type 1 diabetes patients, VDJ junctions had fewer insertions and more deletions.

This clone has only a few counts. What it binds is not known. It was one heparinised blood draw, averaging roughly 120 mL, that each donor gave. All of the sorted populations showed purity greater than 95%. The CDR3 sequence is 14 residues long. Germline CDR1 LNHDA, CDR2 SQIVND (reference sequence). V gave up 5 bases and J gave up 0 bases, with 11 bases separating them. Expressed TCRB transcripts got sequenced, as all isolated RNA was reverse transcribed. This table comes from immunoSEQ multiplex PCR, and its TCRdb copy is limited to in-frame clones, with some not included. The sample consists of approximately 730,000 clones, under 15% of them appearing once.

J is TRBJ2-7 and V is TRBV19; D is possibly TRBD2 (5 bases). This clonotype was obtained from a man aged 18 to 30 with type 1 diabetes. Specimen: naive CD4+ T cells from blood. CDR3 loop: CASSRQRDSYEQYF. The CDR3 DNA sequence: TGTGCCAGTAGTCGCCAGAGGGACTCCTACGAGCAGTACTTC.